Below, 15 T cell receptor beta chains from the same sample are listed, as sequenced in a study of shared clonotypes between healthy human individuals. Clones were sequenced by immunoSEQ multiplex PCR, and TCRdb holds only the in-frame ones, with some missing. Among about 690,000 clones listed, less than 95% were seen once. Sequences were obtained from memory CD8+ T cells from PBMCs. Subset specified: CD45RO+ cells pooled with CCR7-negative TemRA cells. These receptors all come from a man in his late teens or twenties in good health. Some clones in this sample may be carry-over from other donors' samples.

The rearrangement joins TRBV27 to TRBJ1-2, with D perhaps matching TRBD1 (5 bases). The CDR3 runs to 14 residues. The germline V gene encodes CDR1 MNHEY and CDR2 SMNVEV (reference sequence). Trimming took off 2 bases at V and 0 bases at J, with 7 bases between the two ends. CDR3 region: CASSLQGTNYGYTF. CDR3 coding DNA: TGTGCCAGCAGTTTACAGGGTACTAACTATGGCTACACCTTC.

The genes are TRBV5-5 and TRBJ1-1, with D possibly being TRBD1 (5 bases). This CDR3 comprises 12 residues. Per the germline V gene, CDR1 is SGHKS and CDR2 is YYEKEE (reference sequence). With 0 bases removed from V and 7 bases from J, the gap between germline ends came to 7 bases. CDR3: CASSLVQGEAFF. CDR3 nucleotides: TGTGCCAGCAGCTTGGTTCAGGGTGAAGCTTTCTTT.

The genes are TRBV28 and TRBJ2-7; 7 bases map to TRBD1. V lost 4 bases and J lost 0; bases outside the gene matches: 15. Germline V lookup: CDR1 MDHEN, CDR2 SYDVKM. The CDR3 runs to 18 residues. The CDR3 reads CASSSQFTGTDSSYEQYF. CDR3 bases: TGTGCCAGCAGTTCTCAATTCACCGGGACAGACAGCTCCTACGAGCAGTACTTC.

This chain links TRBV7-2 with TRBJ2-7; no definite D call. In germline, CDR1 is SGHTA, CDR2 FQGNSA. The CDR3 contains 15 residues. V was cut by 1 base and J by 1 base, with 11 bases left in between. The CDR3 reads CASSLDGSDSYEQYF. The CDR3, as DNA: TGTGCCAGCAGCTTAGACGGCAGCGATTCCTACGAGCAGTACTTC.

The chain combines TRBV7-2 with TRBJ2-7; the match to TRBD2 covers 10 bases. The V gene's germline CDR1 is SGHTA and CDR2 FQGNSA. This CDR3 has 16 amino acids. Trimming took 4 bases from V and 2 from J; bases not matched to a gene: 8. In nucleotides, the CDR3 is TGTGCCAGCAGCTCGCCACTAGCGGGACGCCCCTACGAGCAGTACTTC. This gives the protein CASSSPLAGRPYEQYF.

The CDR3 sequence is CASRYHTNRNTEAFF. Written as DNA, the CDR3 is TGTGCCAGCAGATACCATACCAACAGGAACACTGAAGCTTTCTTT. The chain joins TRBV28 to TRBJ1-1; D gene unclear. This CDR3 is 15 amino acids long. Germline CDR1 and CDR2: MDHEN and SYDVKM. V was cut by 6 bases and J by 1 base, with 15 bases left in between.

This clone was seen a handful of times. The chain combines TRBV7-9 with TRBJ1-1; tentatively, D is TRBD1 (6 bases). Germline assignment: CDR1 SEHNR and CDR2 FQNEAQ (reference sequence). V lost 3 bases and J lost 3, with 14 bases in between. This CDR3 region has 15 residues. The CDR3 DNA reads TGTGCCAGCAGCTTCCCACAGGGTATCTACACTGAAGCTTTCTTT. This sequence encodes CASSFPQGIYTEAFF.

J is TRBJ1-1 and V is TRBV25-1, with D unclear. The CDR3 totals 11 residues. Between the trimmed V and J ends, which lost 2 bases and 8 bases, there was a span of 6 bases. The germline CDR1 and CDR2 sequences are MGHDK and SYGVNS. The CDR3 DNA reads as TGTGCCAGCAGTGAAAGGCAGGAAGCTTTCTTT. It encodes CASSERQEAFF.

This clone was seen only once. This chain uses TRBV19 with TRBJ2-1, with 11 bases fitting TRBD2. V shed 6 bases, J shed 6 bases, and the junction held 7 bases outside the gene matches. CDR3 length: 15 amino acids. CDR1 is LNHDA, CDR2 SQIVND, per germline (reference sequence). CDR3 in DNA: TGTGCCAGTAGCCTACTAGCGGGAGCCCGCAATGAGCAGTTCTTC. Its translation: CASSLLAGARNEQFF.

The chain joins TRBV10-3 to TRBJ2-7; 11 bases are shared with TRBD1. The CDR3 spans 23 residues. The germline V gene has CDR1 ENHRY and CDR2 SYGVKD. The ends lost 0 bases at V and 0 bases at J; junction bases unmatched: 22. Here the CDR3 DNA reads TGTGCCATCAGTGAGTCGAAGGGGACAGGGGGGAGGATAGGAGGTCTTGGCTCCTACGAGCAGTACTTC. This encodes CAISESKGTGGRIGGLGSYEQYF.

The V gene is TRBV4-1, the J gene TRBJ2-5; 10 bases agree with TRBD2. The ends lost 4 bases at V and 4 bases at J; junction bases unmatched: 9. Germline CDR1 reads MGHRA; CDR2 reads YSYEKL. This CDR3 region has 16 residues. CDR3 DNA sequence: TGCGCCAGCAGCCGGATGCACCTAGCGGGAGTAGAGACCCAGTACTTC. Translation: CASSRMHLAGVETQYF.

In its sample, this clone was seen once. The chain combines TRBV27 with TRBJ2-2; 13 bases match TRBD2. V was clipped by 5 bases and J by 6 bases; unmatched bases: 12. Germline assignment: CDR1 MNHEY and CDR2 SMNVEV (reference sequence). The CDR3 extends over 18 amino acids. The CDR3 here is CASSLLLAGGPLSGELFF. CDR3 nucleotide sequence: TGTGCCAGCAGTCTCCTACTAGCGGGAGGGCCTCTTTCCGGGGAGCTGTTTTTT.

The chain is built from TRBV6-1 and TRBJ2-7, with TRBD1 matching over 7 bases. Germline-derived CDR1 and CDR2 are MNHNS and SASEGT. The CDR3 is 14 residues long. J gave up 5 bases and V 4 bases, and 8 bases lay outside the gene matches. The CDR3 loop reads CASSGFTGEHEQYF. In DNA form, the CDR3 reads TGTGCCAGCAGTGGATTCACAGGGGAGCACGAGCAGTACTTC.

The V and J genes are TRBV19 and TRBJ2-7, with D possibly being TRBD1 (6 bases). The CDR3 covers 14 residues. V was trimmed by 6 bases and J by 4 bases, leaving 16 bases between them. The germline V gene encodes CDR1 LNHDA and CDR2 SQIVND (reference sequence). CDR3 nucleotide sequence: TGTGCCAGTAGCCAGCGTATTCAGGGGTACGAGCAGTACTTC. It is translated as CASSQRIQGYEQYF.

The sample holds a few counts of this clone. This rearrangement joins TRBV7-9 to TRBJ1-1; the match to TRBD1 covers 7 bases. From germline, CDR1 is SEHNR and CDR2 FQNEAQ (reference sequence). The CDR3 contains 11 residues. With V trimmed by 3 bases and J by 10 bases, 2 bases remained unmatched. In DNA form, the CDR3 reads TGTGCCAGCAGCTTCAGGGGGGTAGCTTTCTTT. Translating gives CASSFRGVAFF.